This note documents a single T cell receptor (beta chain) sequence. The data belong to a study of blood T cell repertoires in COVID-19. Study context: Samples representing acute and convalescent COVID-19 were sourced from the United States, Italy and Spain.

The protocol was immunoSEQ multiplex PCR, while the TCRdb copy is restricted to in-frame clones and leaves out a portion. The sample records approximately 440,000 clones, approximately 88% being singletons. The source material was peripheral blood. The TCR comes from a woman in her forties or fifties with COVID-19, enrolled during active disease.

The DNA for the CDR3 is TGTGCCAGCAGCTTAACAGGGACCCTCTACGAGCAGTACTTC. This sequence encodes CASSLTGTLYEQYF. The chain is built from TRBV7-9 and TRBJ2-7; the D gene is possibly TRBD1 (6 bases). This CDR3 has 14 residues. V was trimmed by 2 bases and J by 3 bases, leaving 11 bases between them. CDR1 and CDR2 from the germline V gene are SEHNR and FQNEAQ (reference sequence). The whole variable domain, remainder taken from reference TRBV7-9 and TRBJ2-7, is DTGVSQNPRHKITKRGQNVTFRCDPISEHNRLYWYRQTLGQGPEFLTYFQNEAQLEKSRLLSDRFSAERPKGSFSTLEIQRTEQGDSAMYLCASSLTGTLYEQYFGPGTRLTVT.